This T cell receptor beta chain was obtained from a study of cytomegalovirus exposure and HLA in healthy donors. Across the study: Most genotyped donors, 65% to 85% of around 370, had Caucasian-associated genetic ancestry. Study-wide results and caveats: The later analysis indicated that the majority of CMV-associated TCR beta chains appeared HLA-restricted. DRB1 showed the most TCR associations and HLA-C the fewest in a later analysis, as rates varied by HLA locus.

Points on this clone: Antigen specificity is unknown.

Each of the donors was a healthy bone marrow donor. CDR3 size: 17 residues. Per the germline V gene, CDR1 is MNHNS and CDR2 is SASEGT. PCR was performed using 60 Vbeta and 13 Jbeta primers. Data came from immunoSEQ multiplex PCR; TCRdb stores just in-frame clones and leaves some out. Here the sample table reports under 200,000 clones. This chain connects TRBV6-1 to TRBJ2-5; maybe TRBD2 (5 bases). The DNA end is more similar to TRBJ2-7, so the J call may be wrong. Sequenced material: PBMCs. The clonotype comes from a man aged 25 to 40 in good health and CMV-seronegative. CDR3 sequence: CASSGGALLINLYEQYF. DNA of the CDR3: TGTGCCAGCAGTGGGGGAGCGCTACTTATCAACCTTTACGAGCAGTACTTC.